The 18 T cell receptor beta chains presented below share a single source sample, sequenced in a study of radiotherapy plus CTLA-4 blockade in lung cancer. Data came from immunoSEQ multiplex PCR; TCRdb stores just in-frame clones and leaves some out. The sample carries about 120,000 clones, around 90% recorded once. The sequencing used peripheral blood, collected from a patient treated with radiotherapy plus ipilimumab. Every receptor here comes from a human donor with non-small cell lung cancer that progressed on radiotherapy plus ipilimumab.

This clone was seen once. CDR3 region: CAIRGTSGSSGEQYF. CDR3 DNA: TGTGCCATCAGGGGGACTAGCGGGAGCTCGGGCGAGCAGTACTTC. The rearrangement uses TRBV10-3 and TRBJ2-7, with 14 bases identical to TRBD2. With V trimmed by 6 bases and J by 6 bases, 7 bases remained unmatched. This CDR3 region has 15 residues. Per the germline V gene, CDR1 is ENHRY and CDR2 is SYGVKD.

In the case of this clone: At one of its ends the junction is not consistent with the germline gene, which may arise from a read error. In DNA, the CDR3 is TGTGCCAGCAGTCAGGGGACTAGCGGGAGTAGGCACTTC. It codes for CASSQGTSGSRHF. The chain carries TRBV6-6 and TRBJ2-7, with 14 nucleotides matching TRBD2. The CDR3 has 13 amino acids. Germline lookup yields CDR1 MNHNY and CDR2 SVGAGI (reference sequence).

The chain is built from TRBV6-5 and TRBJ1-2; 9 nucleotides line up with TRBD1. The CDR3 contains 13 residues. The germline CDR1 and CDR2 sequences are MNHEY and SVGAGI. Germline trimming cut 4 bases from V and 5 bases from J; bases unmatched to any gene: 2. As DNA, the CDR3 is TGTGCCAGCAGTTCGGGACAGGGTTATGGCTACACCTTC. It encodes CASSSGQGYGYTF.

In nucleotides, the CDR3 is TGTGCCAGCAGCCCGGCTGGTGTATTGACGCAGTATTTT. Protein sequence: CASSPAGVLTQYF. J is TRBJ2-3 and V is TRBV7-3; D remains ambiguous. From germline, CDR1 is SGHTA and CDR2 FQGTGA. Trimming stripped 5 bases from V and 9 bases from J, with 15 bases between. This CDR3 has 13 amino acids.

In nucleotides, the CDR3 is TGTGCCGTCCTCGGCGGAATCACAGATACGCAGTATTTT. Translation gives CAVLGGITDTQYF. This chain connects TRBV15 to TRBJ2-3; D is unclear. Trimming cost V 11 bases and J 2 bases, with 14 bases left between them. The CDR3 has 13 amino acids. Germline V gene sequence: CDR1 LNHNV, CDR2 YYDKDF (reference sequence).

This chain links TRBV5-1 with TRBJ2-5; 9 nucleotides line up with TRBD2. J was trimmed by 2 bases and V by 5 bases; bases with no gene match: 7. The CDR3 is made up of 15 amino acids. Per the germline V gene, CDR1 is SGHRS and CDR2 is YFSETQ. CDR3 amino acids: CASRRSLAGQETQYF. CDR3 bases: TGCGCCAGCAGGAGGAGCCTAGCGGGACAAGAGACCCAGTACTTC. Complete variable domain (other parts from reference TRBV5-1 and TRBJ2-5): KAGVTQTPRYLIKTRGQQVTLSCSPISGHRSVSWYQQTPGQGLQFLFEYFSETQRNKGNFPGRFSGRQFSNSRSEMNVSTLELGDSALYLCASRRSLAGQETQYFGPGTRLLVL.

CDR3 coding DNA: TGTGCCTGGACTCACGACAGGCCAAGCACAGATACGCAGTATTTT. It codes for CAWTHDRPSTDTQYF. V and J are TRBV30 and TRBJ2-3; a possible D gene is TRBD1 (6 bases). Trimming took off 4 bases at V and 0 bases at J, with 14 bases between the two ends. The V gene's germline CDR1 is GTSNPN and CDR2 SVGIG (reference sequence). The length of the CDR3 is 15 residues.

The chain joins TRBV28 to TRBJ1-2; 11 nucleotides match TRBD1. In germline, CDR1 is MDHEN, CDR2 SYDVKM. The CDR3 is made up of 15 amino acids. The V and J ends lost 3 bases and 3 bases, in that order; junction bases with no gene match: 3. CDR3 coding DNA: TGTGCCAGCAGTTTGGGACAGGGGGTTGACTATGGCTACACCTTC. It codes for CASSLGQGVDYGYTF.

The chain uses TRBV7-3 and TRBJ2-1; 13 positions match TRBD2. CDR1 and CDR2 (germline): SGHTA, FQGTGA. V lost 5 bases to trimming and J lost 12 bases; unmatched junction nucleotides: 10. The CDR3 consists of 15 residues. Written as DNA, the CDR3 is TGTGCCAGCAGCCAACAAGGACTAGCGGGAGATAGGCAGTTCTTC. Translated: CASSQQGLAGDRQFF.

The chain joins TRBV4-2 to TRBJ1-6, with D possibly TRBD1 on 6 matching bases. CDR1 and CDR2 from the germline V gene are LGHNA and YNFKEQ. CDR3 length equals 15 residues. Trimming shortened V by 0 bases and J by 9 bases, and 12 bases separated the two germline ends. Here the CDR3 reads CASSQEHRDGSPLHF. The CDR3 DNA follows: TGTGCCAGCAGCCAAGAGCACAGGGACGGTTCACCCCTCCACTTT.

The V and J genes are TRBV19 and TRBJ1-5; D not resolved. CDR1 LNHDA and CDR2 SQIVND come from the germline V gene (reference sequence). The CDR3 consists of 14 residues. V was shortened by 5 bases and J by 0 bases, with 8 bases between the two germline ends. The CDR3 bases are TGTGCCAGTAGTCAGGTAGCTAGCAATCAGCCCCAGCATTTT. Its translation is CASSQVASNQPQHF.

The chain employs TRBV6-5 and TRBJ2-3; 8 bases are shared with TRBD2. CDR1 and CDR2 from the germline V gene are MNHEY and SVGAGI. The ends lost 10 bases at V and 6 bases at J; junction bases unmatched: 12. The CDR3 has 14 residues. CDR3 in amino acids: CATTSAGEGDTQYF. CDR3 DNA: TGTGCCACTACCTCAGCGGGAGAGGGGGATACGCAGTATTTT.

The rearrangement links TRBV30 to TRBJ1-2; D remains unclear. With 5 bases removed from V and 13 bases from J, the gap between germline ends came to 11 bases. Germline lookup yields CDR1 GTSNPN and CDR2 SVGIG (reference sequence). The CDR3 has 9 amino acids. CDR3 loop: CAWGLFPTF. The CDR3 DNA follows: TGTGCCTGGGGGCTGTTTCCCACCTTC.

Only a few counts were recorded for this clone. Other nucleotide sequences from this sample produce the same CDR3. The rearrangement joins TRBV7-3 to TRBJ2-7; either TRBD1 or TRBD2 may supply D (5 bases each). V gave up 2 bases and J gave up 7 bases, with 9 bases separating them. CDR1 and CDR2 from the germline V gene are SGHTA and FQGTGA. The CDR3 spans 12 residues. The CDR3 DNA follows: TGTGCCAGCAGCTTAGGGGGTGGTGAGCAGTACTTC. This translates into CASSLGGGEQYF.

The chain carries TRBV7-8 and TRBJ2-1; the D gene is possibly TRBD2 (6 bases). The CDR3 is 15 residues long. The ends were cut back, 2 bases at V and 8 bases at J, with 16 bases in the middle. Germline V gives CDR1 SGHVS, CDR2 FQNEAQ. For the CDR3, the DNA is TGTGCCAGCAGCTTAATGCGGGCCGGAGGGGATGAGCAGTTCTTC. Translated, it gives CASSLMRAGGDEQFF.

CDR3: CASSKTGQPFLGYTF. CDR3 DNA: TGTGCCAGTAGTAAGACGGGACAGCCTTTTTTAGGCTACACCTTC. The chain has TRBV19 and TRBJ1-2; 7 positions agree with TRBD1. Germline CDR1 LNHDA, CDR2 SQIVND (reference sequence). This CDR3 comprises 15 residues. V was clipped by 4 bases and J by 8 bases; unmatched bases: 13.

This sequence joins TRBV9 and TRBJ1-1; a weak D match, TRBD1 (5 bases). The V end was cut by 3 bases, the J end by 9 bases, with 21 bases between. This CDR3 contains 15 residues. Germline CDR1 is SGDLS and CDR2 is YYNGEE. The CDR3 DNA follows: TGTGCCAGCAGCGATACTGACTCCGGGACGCGACAAGCTTTCTTT. Translating it yields CASSDTDSGTRQAFF.

The CDR3 is CASLSRDRGLYEQYF. CDR3 nucleotide sequence: TGTGCCAGCCTTTCCCGGGACAGGGGTCTCTACGAGCAGTACTTC. This chain joins TRBV6-1 and TRBJ2-7; the match to TRBD1 covers 10 bases. V gave up 8 bases and J gave up 3 bases; unmatched junction bases: 10. The CDR3 spans 15 residues. Per the germline V gene, CDR1 is MNHNS and CDR2 is SASEGT.